The clone carrying this TCR beta chain occurred once. With V trimmed by 6 bases and J by 2 bases, 6 bases remained unmatched. Per the germline V gene, CDR1 is MNHEY and CDR2 is SVGAGI. The CDR3 runs 14 residues. This sample is part of a study of blood T cell repertoires in COVID-19. Whole-study context: In each case, the material was cDNA or gDNA derived from T cells, B-cell-depleted T cells, or PBMCs.

Per the authors' pipeline: Estimation of nucleated cell counts was performed using reference gene primer amplification. The method was immunoSEQ multiplex PCR; TCRdb's version includes in-frame clones alone and lacks a portion of them. The V and J calls and clone size are taken from that table; D and trimming were inferred from the DNA. The repertoire holds approximately 240,000 clones, with approximately 80% as singletons. The receptor was isolated from a woman aged 60-75 years who had recovered from COVID-19. Sequenced material: peripheral blood. This chain uses TRBV6-5 with TRBJ1-2, with 7 bases aligning to TRBD1. The CDR3 sequence is CASRAPGQNYGYTF. DNA for the CDR3: TGTGCCAGCAGAGCCCCGGGACAGAACTATGGCTACACCTTC.